This is a list of T cell receptor beta chains from one sample in a study of PD-1 blockade in mismatch repair-deficient tumors. The protocol was immunoSEQ multiplex PCR, while the TCRdb copy is restricted to in-frame clones and leaves out a portion. The sample holds about 38,000 clones; roughly 80% are singletons and the top ten take roughly 22%. The sequencing used peripheral blood, collected 4 weeks after starting pembrolizumab. These receptor sequences come from an adult with mismatch repair-deficient cancer. Each CDR3 is given with its conserved first and last residue.

j_gene: TRBJ2-1
v_gene: TRBV21-1
CDR3aa: CASSKGCTDSSYNEQFF

j_gene: TRBJ2-3
v_gene: TRBV27
CDR3aa: CASSRAGETPSTDTQYF

j_gene: TRBJ2-1
v_gene: TRBV11-3
CDR3aa: CASSVRGAYNEQFF

j_gene: TRBJ2-3
v_gene: TRBV27
CDR3aa: CASSSGSGTDTQYF

j_gene: TRBJ1-4
v_gene: TRBV18
CDR3aa: CASSPGTANEKLFF

j_gene: TRBJ2-1
v_gene: TRBV6-4
CDR3aa: CASSEQGDYNEQFF

j_gene: TRBJ2-2
v_gene: TRBV11-2
CDR3aa: CASSLITGRTWGDTGELFF

j_gene: TRBJ2-7
v_gene: TRBV7-9
CDR3aa: CASSSRRGGYEQYF

j_gene: TRBJ2-7
v_gene: TRBV19
CDR3aa: CASRPTGGAVEQYF

j_gene: TRBJ2-7
v_gene: TRBV4-3
CDR3aa: CASSQDYGRGGDEQYF

j_gene: TRBJ1-2
v_gene: TRBV10-3
CDR3aa: CAISESPGRQDYGYTF

j_gene: TRBJ1-1
v_gene: TRBV19
CDR3aa: CASSKDTEAFF

j_gene: TRBJ2-7
v_gene: TRBV5-1
CDR3aa: CASTDGGSGAYEQYF

j_gene: TRBJ2-3
v_gene: TRBV6-1
CDR3aa: CASTPSGLSDTQYF

j_gene: TRBJ2-5
v_gene: TRBV5-4
CDR3aa: CASSLTGGQETQYF

j_gene: TRBJ1-1
v_gene: TRBV25-1
CDR3aa: CASSNENTEAFF

j_gene: TRBJ2-1
v_gene: TRBV2
CDR3aa: CASIRRLAGGWSRTYNEQFF

j_gene: TRBJ2-7
v_gene: TRBV28
CDR3aa: CASSPRRGLAGGRSYEQYF

j_gene: TRBJ2-2
v_gene: TRBV4-1
CDR3aa: CASSRDRAGTGELFF

j_gene: TRBJ2-3
v_gene: TRBV27
CDR3aa: CASTEPRTDTQYF

j_gene: TRBJ1-3
v_gene: TRBV11-2
CDR3aa: CASSLVAQAMNSGNTIYF

j_gene: TRBJ2-5
v_gene: TRBV6-4
CDR3aa: CASSDSSLGRGETQYF

j_gene: TRBJ2-3
v_gene: TRBV7-6
CDR3aa: CASSFFGLAVTDTQYF

j_gene: TRBJ1-5
v_gene: TRBV5-4
CDR3aa: CASSLMGGNQPQHF

j_gene: TRBJ2-2
v_gene: TRBV12-2
CDR3aa: CASRLKGYTGELFF

j_gene: TRBJ2-5
v_gene: TRBV11-2
CDR3aa: CASSLDLAGEGTQYF

j_gene: TRBJ2-2
v_gene: TRBV30
CDR3aa: CAWNRGLATGELFF

j_gene: TRBJ2-2
v_gene: TRBV5-1
CDR3aa: CASSLGRDRWDTGELFF

j_gene: TRBJ2-7
v_gene: TRBV4-2
CDR3aa: CASSQDFGDRGYEQYF

j_gene: TRBJ2-2
v_gene: TRBV9
CDR3aa: CASSVGQLDYTGELFF

j_gene: TRBJ2-3
v_gene: TRBV11-2
CDR3aa: CASSLGRGWDTDTQYF

j_gene: TRBJ2-1
v_gene: TRBV4-3
CDR3aa: CASSFGTSGYNEQFF

j_gene: TRBJ2-7
v_gene: TRBV29-1
CDR3aa: CSVENDISYEQYF

j_gene: TRBJ2-1
v_gene: TRBV19
CDR3aa: CASRSAGLAGSEQFF

j_gene: TRBJ2-5
v_gene: TRBV9
CDR3aa: CASSVGNGRGGETQYF

j_gene: TRBJ2-7
v_gene: TRBV7-9
CDR3aa: CASSPRGGESEQYF

j_gene: TRBJ2-7
v_gene: TRBV30
CDR3aa: CAWSFRQVLLNEQYF

j_gene: TRBJ2-6
v_gene: TRBV6-4
CDR3aa: CASSDSAGSGANVLTF

j_gene: TRBJ2-7
v_gene: TRBV27
CDR3aa: CASRIPGHPLGEQYF

j_gene: TRBJ2-2
v_gene: TRBV30
CDR3aa: CAWNAGTGHTGELFF

j_gene: TRBJ2-1
v_gene: TRBV6-1
CDR3aa: CASSVAGQSYNEQFF

j_gene: TRBJ1-5
v_gene: TRBV7-9
CDR3aa: CASSLESNQPQHF

j_gene: TRBJ2-3
v_gene: TRBV6-6
CDR3aa: CASRLDNTDTQYF

j_gene: TRBJ2-7
v_gene: TRBV18
CDR3aa: CASSLTLQEEQYF

j_gene: TRBJ2-5
v_gene: TRBV5-1
CDR3aa: CASTPGDPRRDQYF

j_gene: TRBJ2-3
v_gene: TRBV5-1
CDR3aa: CASAGGRNTGDTQYF

j_gene: TRBJ1-2
v_gene: TRBV4-1
CDR3aa: CASSLLRTGLYGYTF

j_gene: TRBJ2-7
v_gene: TRBV28
CDR3aa: CASSSRILIAGGWYEQYF

j_gene: TRBJ2-1
v_gene: TRBV5-1
CDR3aa: CASSRGQGSDEQFF

j_gene: TRBJ1-1
v_gene: TRBV5-1
CDR3aa: CASSPQPQGLGTEAFF

j_gene: TRBJ2-4
v_gene: TRBV6-1
CDR3aa: CASSVVGVFGGLAKNIQYF

j_gene: TRBJ2-1
v_gene: TRBV6-5
CDR3aa: CASSLNLRDSRFF

j_gene: TRBJ2-2
v_gene: TRBV6-1
CDR3aa: CASRLAGVTGELFF